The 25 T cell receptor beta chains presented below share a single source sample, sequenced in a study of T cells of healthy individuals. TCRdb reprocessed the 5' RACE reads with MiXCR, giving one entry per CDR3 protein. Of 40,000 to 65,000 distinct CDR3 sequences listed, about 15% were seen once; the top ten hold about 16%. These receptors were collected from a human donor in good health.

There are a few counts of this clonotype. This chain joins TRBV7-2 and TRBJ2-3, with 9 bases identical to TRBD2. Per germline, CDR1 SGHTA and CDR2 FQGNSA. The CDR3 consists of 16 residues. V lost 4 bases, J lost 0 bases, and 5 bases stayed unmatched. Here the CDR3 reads CASSSRLAASTDTQYF. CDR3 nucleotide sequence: TGTGCCAGCAGCTCCCGACTAGCGGCTAGCACAGATACGCAGTATTTT.

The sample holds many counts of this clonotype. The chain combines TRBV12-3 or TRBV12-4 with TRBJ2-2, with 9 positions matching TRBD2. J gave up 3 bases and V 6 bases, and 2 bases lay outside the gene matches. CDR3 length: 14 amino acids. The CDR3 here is CASRRLADTGELFF. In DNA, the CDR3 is TGTGCCAGCAGACGACTAGCGGACACCGGGGAGCTGTTTTTT.

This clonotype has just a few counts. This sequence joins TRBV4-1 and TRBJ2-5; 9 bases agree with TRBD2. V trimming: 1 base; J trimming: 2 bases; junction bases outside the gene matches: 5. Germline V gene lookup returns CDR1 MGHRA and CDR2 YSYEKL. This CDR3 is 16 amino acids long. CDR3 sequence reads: CASSQGGRGGQETQYF. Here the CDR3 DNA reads TGCGCCAGCAGCCAAGGTGGGCGGGGGGGTCAAGAGACCCAGTACTTC.

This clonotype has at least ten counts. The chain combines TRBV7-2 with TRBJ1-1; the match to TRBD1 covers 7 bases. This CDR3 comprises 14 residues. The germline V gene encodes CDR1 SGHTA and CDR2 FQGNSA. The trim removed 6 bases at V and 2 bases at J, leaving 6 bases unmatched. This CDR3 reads CASRRQGGNTEAFF. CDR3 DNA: TGTGCCAGCAGACGACAGGGAGGAAACACTGAAGCTTTCTTT.

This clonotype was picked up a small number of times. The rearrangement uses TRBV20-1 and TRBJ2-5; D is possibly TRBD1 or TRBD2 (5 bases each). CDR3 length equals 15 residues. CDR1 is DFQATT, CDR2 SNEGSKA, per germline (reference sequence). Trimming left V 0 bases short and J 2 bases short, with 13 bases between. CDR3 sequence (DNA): TGCAGTGCTAGAGATATCGGGGCGGTACAAGAGACCCAGTACTTC. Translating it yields CSARDIGAVQETQYF.

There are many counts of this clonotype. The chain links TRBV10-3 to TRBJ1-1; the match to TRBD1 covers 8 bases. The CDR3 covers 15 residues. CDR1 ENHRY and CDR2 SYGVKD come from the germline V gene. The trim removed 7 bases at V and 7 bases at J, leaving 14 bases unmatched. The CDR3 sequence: CAIKLGSTGDGEAFF. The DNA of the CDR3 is TGTGCCATCAAATTAGGTTCGACAGGGGACGGTGAAGCTTTCTTT.

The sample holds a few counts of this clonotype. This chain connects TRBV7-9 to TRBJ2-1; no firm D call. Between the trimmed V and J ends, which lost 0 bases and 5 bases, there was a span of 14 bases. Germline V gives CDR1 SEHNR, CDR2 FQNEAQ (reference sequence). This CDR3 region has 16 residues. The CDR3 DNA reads TGTGCCAGCAGCTTAGCAGACTTTTTTAGGGACAATGAGCAGTTCTTC. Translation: CASSLADFFRDNEQFF.

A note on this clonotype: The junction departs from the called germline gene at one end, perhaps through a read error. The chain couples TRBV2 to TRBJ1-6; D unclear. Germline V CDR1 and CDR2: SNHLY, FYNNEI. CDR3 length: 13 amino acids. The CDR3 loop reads CASSAQWDSPLNF. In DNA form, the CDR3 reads TGTGCCAGCAGTGCGCAGTGGGATTCACCCCTCAACTTT.

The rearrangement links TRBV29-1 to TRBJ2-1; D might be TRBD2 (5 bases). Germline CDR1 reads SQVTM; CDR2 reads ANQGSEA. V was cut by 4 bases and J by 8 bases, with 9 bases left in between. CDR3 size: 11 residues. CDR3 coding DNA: TGCAGCGTTGGGAGGAACGATGAGCAGTTCTTC. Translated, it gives CSVGRNDEQFF.

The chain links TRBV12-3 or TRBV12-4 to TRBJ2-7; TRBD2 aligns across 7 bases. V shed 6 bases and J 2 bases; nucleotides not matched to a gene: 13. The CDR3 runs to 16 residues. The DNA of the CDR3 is TGTGCCAGCAGCCCCCCGTGGCGGGGGTCGACCTACGAGCAGTACTTC. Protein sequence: CASSPPWRGSTYEQYF.

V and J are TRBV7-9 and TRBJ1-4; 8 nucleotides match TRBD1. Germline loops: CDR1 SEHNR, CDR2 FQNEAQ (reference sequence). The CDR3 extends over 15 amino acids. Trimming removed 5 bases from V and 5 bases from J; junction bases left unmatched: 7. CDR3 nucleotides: TGTGCCAGCAGCCCACGCAGGGGGCCCAATGAAAAACTGTTTTTT. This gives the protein CASSPRRGPNEKLFF.

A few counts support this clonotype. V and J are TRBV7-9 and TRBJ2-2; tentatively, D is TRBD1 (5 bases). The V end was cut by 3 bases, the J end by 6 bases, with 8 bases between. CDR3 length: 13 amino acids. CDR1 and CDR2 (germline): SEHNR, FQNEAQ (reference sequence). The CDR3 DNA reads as TGTGCCAGCAGCTTGATGGGGCCCGGGGAGCTGTTTTTT. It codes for CASSLMGPGELFF.

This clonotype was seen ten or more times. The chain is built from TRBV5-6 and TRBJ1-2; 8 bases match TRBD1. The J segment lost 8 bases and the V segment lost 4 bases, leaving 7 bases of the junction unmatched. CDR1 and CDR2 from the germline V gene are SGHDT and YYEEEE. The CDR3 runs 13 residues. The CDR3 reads CASSVVRGQGYTF. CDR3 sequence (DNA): TGTGCCAGCAGCGTTGTCAGGGGGCAGGGCTACACCTTC.

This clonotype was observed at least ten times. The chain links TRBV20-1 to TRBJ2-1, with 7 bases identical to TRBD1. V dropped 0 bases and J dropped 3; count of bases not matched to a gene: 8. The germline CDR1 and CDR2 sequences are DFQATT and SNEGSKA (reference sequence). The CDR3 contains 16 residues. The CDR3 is CSARDQAGGGYNEQFF. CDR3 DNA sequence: TGCAGTGCTAGAGATCAGGCAGGGGGTGGCTACAATGAGCAGTTCTTC.

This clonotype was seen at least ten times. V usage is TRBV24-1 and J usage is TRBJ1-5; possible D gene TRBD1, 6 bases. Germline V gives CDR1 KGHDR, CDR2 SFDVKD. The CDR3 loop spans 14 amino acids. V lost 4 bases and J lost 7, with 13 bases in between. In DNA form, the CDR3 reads TGTGCCACCAGTGACCAAGGACAGAGGCAGCCCCAGCATTTT. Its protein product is CATSDQGQRQPQHF.

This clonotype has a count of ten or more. DNA of the CDR3: TGTGCCAGCAGCTCACAGGGGACGGGGACTGAAGCTTTCTTT. Amino acid sequence: CASSSQGTGTEAFF. The chain joins TRBV11-3 to TRBJ1-1; 7 nucleotides agree with TRBD1. Germline V lookup: CDR1 SGHNT, CDR2 YENEEA. CDR3 length: 14 amino acids. With V trimmed by 4 bases and J by 5 bases, 7 bases remained unmatched.

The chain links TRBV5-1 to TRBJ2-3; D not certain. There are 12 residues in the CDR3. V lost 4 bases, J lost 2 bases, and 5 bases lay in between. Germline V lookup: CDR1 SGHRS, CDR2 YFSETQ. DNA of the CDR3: TGCGCCAGCAGCCCCTACACAGATACGCAGTATTTT. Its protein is CASSPYTDTQYF.

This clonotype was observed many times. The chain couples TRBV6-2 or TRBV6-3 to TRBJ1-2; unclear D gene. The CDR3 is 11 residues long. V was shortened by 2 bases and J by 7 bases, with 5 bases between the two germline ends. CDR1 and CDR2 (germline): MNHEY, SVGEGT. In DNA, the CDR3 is TGTGCCAGCAGTTACCGGTCTGGCTACACCTTC. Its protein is CASSYRSGYTF.

The CDR3 protein is CASSQVGGSNQPQHF. DNA of the CDR3: TGTGCCAGCAGCCAAGTTGGGGGCTCCAATCAGCCCCAGCATTTT. V usage is TRBV3-1 and J usage is TRBJ1-5; D is perhaps TRBD1 (6 bases). The germline CDR1 and CDR2 sequences are LGHDT and YNNKEL (reference sequence). The ends were cut back, 1 base at V and 3 bases at J, with 10 bases in the middle. This CDR3 has 15 residues.

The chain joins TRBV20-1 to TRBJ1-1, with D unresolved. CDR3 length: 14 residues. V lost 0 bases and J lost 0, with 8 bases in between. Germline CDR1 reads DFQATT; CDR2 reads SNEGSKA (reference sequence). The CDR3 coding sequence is TGCAGTGCTAGAGATAGACGGGTGAACACTGAAGCTTTCTTT. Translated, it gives CSARDRRVNTEAFF.

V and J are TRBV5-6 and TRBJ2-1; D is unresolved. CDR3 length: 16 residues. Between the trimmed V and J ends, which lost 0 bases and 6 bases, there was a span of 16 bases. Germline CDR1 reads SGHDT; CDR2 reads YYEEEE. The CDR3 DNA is TGTGCCAGCAGCTTGGCCAAGGGTCACCTAAGCAATGAGCAGTTCTTC. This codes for CASSLAKGHLSNEQFF.

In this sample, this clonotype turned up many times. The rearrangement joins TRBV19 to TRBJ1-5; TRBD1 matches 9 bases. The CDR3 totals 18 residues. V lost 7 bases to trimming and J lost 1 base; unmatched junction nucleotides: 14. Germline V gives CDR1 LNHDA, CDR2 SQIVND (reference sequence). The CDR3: CASMVPTGGAVSNQPQHF. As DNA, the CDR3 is TGTGCCAGTATGGTCCCTACAGGGGGCGCGGTAAGCAATCAGCCCCAGCATTTT.

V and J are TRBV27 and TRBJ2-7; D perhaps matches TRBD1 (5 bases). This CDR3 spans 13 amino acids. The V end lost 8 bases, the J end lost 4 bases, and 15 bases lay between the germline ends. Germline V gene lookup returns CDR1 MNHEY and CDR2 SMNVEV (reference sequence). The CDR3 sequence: CASGATNVYEQYF. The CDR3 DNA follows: TGTGCCAGCGGGGCTACAAACGTATACGAGCAGTACTTC.

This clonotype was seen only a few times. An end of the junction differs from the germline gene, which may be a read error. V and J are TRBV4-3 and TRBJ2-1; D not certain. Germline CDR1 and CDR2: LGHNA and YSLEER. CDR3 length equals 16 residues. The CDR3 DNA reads TGCGCCAGCAGCCAAGCCTTAATTGAGCGCTACAATGAACAGTTCTTC. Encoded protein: CASSQALIERYNEQFF.

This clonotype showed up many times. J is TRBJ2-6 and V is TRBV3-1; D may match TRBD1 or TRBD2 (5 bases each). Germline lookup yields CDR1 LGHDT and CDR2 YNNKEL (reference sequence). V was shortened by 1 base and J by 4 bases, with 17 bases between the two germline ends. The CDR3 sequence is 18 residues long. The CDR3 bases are TGTGCCAGCAGCCAAGCCGGGACCTCACCTTTCGGGGCCAACGTCCTGACTTTC. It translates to CASSQAGTSPFGANVLTF.